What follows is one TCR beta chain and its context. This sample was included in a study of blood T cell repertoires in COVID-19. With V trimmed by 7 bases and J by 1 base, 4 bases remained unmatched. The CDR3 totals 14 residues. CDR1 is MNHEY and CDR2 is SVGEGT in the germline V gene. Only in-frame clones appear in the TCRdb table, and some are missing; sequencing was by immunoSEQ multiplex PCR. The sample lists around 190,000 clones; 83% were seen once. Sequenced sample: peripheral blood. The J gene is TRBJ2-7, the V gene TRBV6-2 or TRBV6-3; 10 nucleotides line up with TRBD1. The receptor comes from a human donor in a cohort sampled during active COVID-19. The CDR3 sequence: CASIPGQGSYEQYF. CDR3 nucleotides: TGTGCCAGCATCCCGGGACAGGGGTCCTACGAGCAGTACTTC.